One sample yielded the 9 T cell receptor beta chains listed below, sequenced in a study of control samples from healthy donors and cancer patients. Sequenced by immunoSEQ multiplex PCR; TCRdb stores in-frame clones only, minus some. The sample consists of 150,000 or so clones, around 94% of them appearing once. Sequencing was performed on PBMCs. These receptors were collected from a man in his sixties with colorectal cancer.

The V gene is TRBV18, the J gene TRBJ1-5; TRBD1 aligns across 7 bases. V gave up 6 bases and J gave up 6 bases; unmatched junction bases: 8. Germline V CDR1 and CDR2: KGHSH, LQKENI. This CDR3 has 14 residues. DNA of the CDR3: TGTGCCAGCTCGCTTTCAGGGGGAGGTCAGCCCCAGCATTTT. Amino acids: CASSLSGGGQPQHF.

V is TRBV6-1 and J is TRBJ2-7, with D uncertain. Germline-derived CDR1 and CDR2 are MNHNS and SASEGT. The CDR3 totals 15 residues. Trimming removed 1 base from V and 0 bases from J, with 10 bases in between. The CDR3 nucleotides read TGTGCCAGCAGTGAAGGGACGTCAAGCTCCTACGAGCAGTACTTC. Amino acid sequence: CASSEGTSSSYEQYF.

The chain joins TRBV7-2 to TRBJ2-3, with D possibly TRBD1 on 6 matching bases. Trimming stripped 5 bases from V and 12 bases from J, with 24 bases between. Germline CDR1 SGHTA, CDR2 FQGNSA. The CDR3 has 15 residues. CDR3 amino acids: CASSLSYGTTNSQYF. The CDR3 coding sequence is TGTGCCAGCAGCCTATCCTACGGGACAACTAATTCCCAGTATTTT. Full variable domain (rest looked up from reference TRBV7-2 and TRBJ2-3): GAGVSQSPSNKVTEKGKDVELRCDPISGHTALYWYRQSLGQGLEFLIYFQGNSAPDKSGLPSDRFSAERTGGSVSTLTIQRTQQEDSAVYLCASSLSYGTTNSQYFGPGTRLTVL.

The chain joins TRBV3-1 (or the pseudogene TRBV3-2) to TRBJ2-7; D call uncertain. Germline-derived CDR1 and CDR2 are LGHDT and YNNKEL (reference sequence). Deletions cut 1 base from V and 5 bases from J, with 3 bases between. The CDR3 loop spans 11 amino acids. CDR3 in amino acids: CASSQVHEQYF. CDR3 sequence (DNA): TGTGCCAGCAGCCAAGTCCACGAGCAGTACTTC.

In nucleotides, the CDR3 is TGCAGTGCTAGTGGGGCTAGCGGGGATACATACGAGCAGTACTTC. This codes for CSASGASGDTYEQYF. The chain is built from TRBV20-1 and TRBJ2-7; TRBD2 matches 9 bases. This CDR3 is 15 amino acids long. Losses at the gene ends were 3 bases for V and 4 bases for J; bases not matched to a gene: 10. The V gene's germline CDR1 is DFQATT and CDR2 SNEGSKA (reference sequence).

Only one count was recorded for this clone. The chain combines TRBV12-3 or TRBV12-4 with TRBJ2-7; D is unresolved. The CDR3 covers 12 residues. Trimming took off 5 bases at V and 1 base at J, with 6 bases between the two ends. The chain's CDR3 is CASSPRSYEQYF. CDR3 DNA: TGTGCCAGCAGTCCCCGGTCCTACGAGCAGTACTTC.

The chain combines TRBV25-1 with TRBJ2-1, with 7 bases matching TRBD1. Per the germline V gene, CDR1 is MGHDK and CDR2 is SYGVNS. The CDR3 spans 13 residues. Trimming took 6 bases from V and 3 from J; bases not matched to a gene: 2. CDR3 residues: CASRGTVYNEQFF. For the CDR3, the DNA is TGTGCCAGCAGAGGGACAGTCTACAATGAGCAGTTCTTC.

The chain uses TRBV9 and TRBJ2-7; 10 positions match TRBD2. The germline gives CDR1 SGDLS, CDR2 YYNGEE. V lost 5 bases, J lost 3 bases, and 5 bases stayed unmatched. This CDR3 region has 14 residues. The CDR3 DNA reads as TGTGCCAGCAGTTCGGGACTAGCGAGCTACGAGCAGTACTTC. Translation: CASSSGLASYEQYF.

V is TRBV9 and J is TRBJ1-2, with D uncertain. V was clipped by 0 bases and J by 1 base, with 4 bases between them. The length of the CDR3 is 13 residues. The germline V gene encodes CDR1 SGDLS and CDR2 YYNGEE. As DNA, the CDR3 is TGTGCCAGCAGCGTAGAGGGTAACTATGGCTACACCTTC. It codes for CASSVEGNYGYTF.